The rows below give T cell receptor beta chains drawn from one sample of a study of cytomegalovirus exposure and HLA in healthy donors. Libraries were prepared by immunoSEQ multiplex PCR; TCRdb keeps only in-frame clonotypes and omits some of them. Here the sample spans over 150,000 clones, 80% to 85% being singletons. The sample taken for sequencing was PBMCs. These receptors all stem from a woman younger than 35 in good health and CMV-seropositive. The CDR3 runs from the conserved cysteine through the conserved F or W. The order of the fields is J gene, V gene, D gene, clone size, CDR3 DNA, CDR3 protein. The D gene is left open where the match is weak. For some rows the clone size is stated as once, few or many, or as a class when expanded; others skip it.

j_gene: TRBJ2-7; v_gene: TRBV7-6; d_gene: -; abundance: -; CDR3nt: TGTGCCAGCAGCTTATTACAGGCGGGGGCCGAGCAGTACTTC; CDR3aa: CASSLLQAGAEQYF
j_gene: TRBJ1-1; v_gene: TRBV18; d_gene: TRBD1; abundance: -; CDR3nt: TGTGCCAGCTCACCCCTGACAGGGGCATCCTATGAAGCTTTCTTT; CDR3aa: CASSPLTGASYEAFF
j_gene: TRBJ1-6; v_gene: TRBV7-6; d_gene: -; abundance: -; CDR3nt: TGTGCCAGCAGCAGGGGCAATCTTAATTCACCCCTCCACTTT; CDR3aa: CASSRGNLNSPLHF
j_gene: TRBJ2-3; v_gene: TRBV5-1; d_gene: -; abundance: once; CDR3nt: TGCGCCAGCAGCTTGGTGCCCGGGGCAGATACGCAGTATTTT; CDR3aa: CASSLVPGADTQYF
j_gene: TRBJ2-1; v_gene: TRBV27; d_gene: TRBD1; abundance: -; CDR3nt: TGTGCCAGCAGTTTAAGACAGGGTACGGGTAATGAGCAGTTCTTC; CDR3aa: CASSLRQGTGNEQFF
j_gene: TRBJ2-3; v_gene: TRBV4-1; d_gene: -; abundance: -; CDR3nt: TGCGCCAGCAGCCAGGCGGACAGCGTTTCTTGGTCCACAGATACGCAGTATTTT; CDR3aa: CASSQADSVSWSTDTQYF
j_gene: TRBJ2-1; v_gene: TRBV18; d_gene: -; abundance: -; CDR3nt: TGTGCCAGCTCACCCGACTGGTACAATGAGCAGTTCTTC; CDR3aa: CASSPDWYNEQFF
j_gene: TRBJ1-2; v_gene: TRBV2; d_gene: TRBD1; abundance: -; CDR3nt: TGTGCCAGCAGTTTGTACCTTAGGGACAGGGACTATGGCTACACCTTC; CDR3aa: CASSLYLRDRDYGYTF
j_gene: TRBJ2-5; v_gene: TRBV7-9; d_gene: -; abundance: -; CDR3nt: TGTGCCAGCAGCTTCAAAGAGACCCAGTACTTC; CDR3aa: CASSFKETQYF
j_gene: TRBJ2-3; v_gene: TRBV6-6; d_gene: TRBD1; abundance: once; CDR3nt: TGTGCCAGCAGGGGGACAGGCACAGATACGCAGTATTTT; CDR3aa: CASRGTGTDTQYF
j_gene: TRBJ1-6; v_gene: TRBV12-5; d_gene: TRBD1; abundance: -; CDR3nt: TGTGCTAGTGGCCCCTGGACAGGGGGCGAATCACCCCTCCACTTT; CDR3aa: CASGPWTGGESPLHF
j_gene: TRBJ1-1; v_gene: TRBV7-2; d_gene: -; abundance: -; CDR3nt: TGTGCCAGCAGCTACCAAGACAGTATAGAAGCTTTCTTT; CDR3aa: CASSYQDSIEAFF
j_gene: TRBJ1-4; v_gene: TRBV2; d_gene: -; abundance: -; CDR3nt: TGTGCCAGCAGTGTTGCCAGGAAGGCTGAAAAACTGTTTTTT; CDR3aa: CASSVARKAEKLFF
j_gene: TRBJ1-5; v_gene: TRBV29-1; d_gene: -; abundance: -; CDR3nt: TGCAGCGTTTCCTCCGAAGGGGGAGTAGGGCCCCAGCATTTT; CDR3aa: CSVSSEGGVGPQHF
j_gene: TRBJ1-1; v_gene: TRBV9; d_gene: -; abundance: -; CDR3nt: TGTGCCAGCAGCAGAGACACACCTGAAGCTTTCTTT; CDR3aa: CASSRDTPEAFF
j_gene: TRBJ1-1; v_gene: TRBV10-3; d_gene: TRBD1; abundance: -; CDR3nt: TGTGCCATCAGTGAGTCCAGGGGGGTAGGCACTGAAGCTTTCTTT; CDR3aa: CAISESRGVGTEAFF
j_gene: TRBJ1-3; v_gene: TRBV27; d_gene: TRBD1; abundance: -; CDR3nt: TGTGCCAGCAGACCACCCGGGACAGGGTATAATGCAAACACCATATATTTT; CDR3aa: CASRPPGTGYNANTIYF
j_gene: TRBJ2-7; v_gene: TRBV2; d_gene: TRBD1; abundance: -; CDR3nt: TGTGCCAGCGCTCAGGGGGTGTACGAGCAGTACTTC; CDR3aa: CASAQGVYEQYF
j_gene: TRBJ1-1; v_gene: TRBV7-3; d_gene: -; abundance: -; CDR3nt: TGTGCCAGCAGCTTATCCAGACAGAACACTGAAGCTTTCTTT; CDR3aa: CASSLSRQNTEAFF
j_gene: TRBJ2-7; v_gene: TRBV5-6; d_gene: -; abundance: -; CDR3nt: TGTGCCAGCAGCGGGGGCCTCAACCGAACCTACGAGCAGTACTTC; CDR3aa: CASSGGLNRTYEQYF
j_gene: TRBJ1-2; v_gene: TRBV2; d_gene: -; abundance: -; CDR3nt: TGTGCCAGCAGTGCTTATAGCACCCAAACCTCCTATGGCTACACCTTC; CDR3aa: CASSAYSTQTSYGYTF
j_gene: TRBJ1-2; v_gene: TRBV2; d_gene: -; abundance: -; CDR3nt: TGTGCCAGCAGTACCGAGAGGGTCGGCCCGCTGAGTTATGGCTACACCTTC; CDR3aa: CASSTERVGPLSYGYTF
j_gene: TRBJ2-7; v_gene: TRBV5-4; d_gene: TRBD2; abundance: -; CDR3nt: TGTGCCAGCAGCTTCCGGGGGGGGGCCCCCTACGAGCAGTACTTC; CDR3aa: CASSFRGGAPYEQYF
j_gene: TRBJ1-2; v_gene: TRBV7-2; d_gene: TRBD1; abundance: -; CDR3nt: TGTGCCAGCAGCATACAAGGGGGCTGGTATGGCTACACCTTC; CDR3aa: CASSIQGGWYGYTF
j_gene: TRBJ2-7; v_gene: TRBV18; d_gene: -; abundance: -; CDR3nt: TGTGCCAGCTCACCACCTTGGGCAGGAACTAGCCTCGAGCAGTACTTC; CDR3aa: CASSPPWAGTSLEQYF
j_gene: TRBJ1-1; v_gene: TRBV29-1; d_gene: -; abundance: -; CDR3nt: TGCAGCGGGACAAGGCCGAACACTGAAGCTTTCTTT; CDR3aa: CSGTRPNTEAFF
j_gene: TRBJ2-1; v_gene: TRBV9; d_gene: -; abundance: -; CDR3nt: TGTGCCAGCAGCTCTCGCGGGTCCTACAATGAGCAGTTCTTC; CDR3aa: CASSSRGSYNEQFF
j_gene: TRBJ2-2; v_gene: TRBV9; d_gene: TRBD1; abundance: -; CDR3nt: TGTGCCAGCAGCCTCCGGACAGGGGCGAACACCGGGGAGCTGTTTTTT; CDR3aa: CASSLRTGANTGELFF
j_gene: TRBJ2-7; v_gene: TRBV5-1; d_gene: TRBD1; abundance: -; CDR3nt: TGCGCCAGCAGCTTGGCTCCTTCCGGGACAGCCTTCGACGAGCAGTACTTC; CDR3aa: CASSLAPSGTAFDEQYF
j_gene: TRBJ1-1; v_gene: TRBV6-5; d_gene: -; abundance: -; CDR3nt: TGTGCCAGCAGCCCAGGACAGAACACTGAAGCTTTCTTT; CDR3aa: CASSPGQNTEAFF
j_gene: TRBJ1-1; v_gene: TRBV6-6; d_gene: TRBD1; abundance: -; CDR3nt: TGTGCCAGCCCAGGGGGCATGGGGACTGAAGCTTTCTTT; CDR3aa: CASPGGMGTEAFF
j_gene: TRBJ2-2; v_gene: TRBV7-9; d_gene: -; abundance: -; CDR3nt: TGTGCCAGCAGCGTCTTGGGACAAACCGGGGAGCTGTTTTTT; CDR3aa: CASSVLGQTGELFF
j_gene: TRBJ1-5; v_gene: TRBV27; d_gene: -; abundance: -; CDR3nt: TGTGCCAGCGCTCGACAGGAAGGCAATCAGCCCCAGCATTTT; CDR3aa: CASARQEGNQPQHF
j_gene: TRBJ1-1; v_gene: TRBV5-4; d_gene: TRBD1; abundance: -; CDR3nt: TGTGCCAGCAGCTTGAAGGGGACAGGGAAAACTGAAGCTTTCTTT; CDR3aa: CASSLKGTGKTEAFF
j_gene: TRBJ1-5; v_gene: TRBV7-6; d_gene: TRBD1; abundance: -; CDR3nt: TGTGCCAGCAGCGCTACAGGGGGCCGAGAGCCCCAGCATTTT; CDR3aa: CASSATGGREPQHF
j_gene: TRBJ2-3; v_gene: TRBV11-2; d_gene: -; abundance: -; CDR3nt: TGTGCCAGCGCCGCACAGGCGCTCACAGATACGCAGTATTTT; CDR3aa: CASAAQALTDTQYF
j_gene: TRBJ2-2; v_gene: TRBV6-5; d_gene: TRBD2; abundance: -; CDR3nt: TGTGCCAGCAGCTCCGGGACTAGCAACACCGGGGAGCTGTTTTTT; CDR3aa: CASSSGTSNTGELFF
j_gene: TRBJ2-7; v_gene: TRBV9; d_gene: -; abundance: few; CDR3nt: TGTGCCAGCAGCGTAGGTAGCAGTACCTACGAGCAGTACTTC; CDR3aa: CASSVGSSTYEQYF
j_gene: TRBJ2-1; v_gene: TRBV19; d_gene: -; abundance: once; CDR3nt: TGTGCCAGTAGTCTCCGACAGGACTACAATGAGCAGTTCTTC; CDR3aa: CASSLRQDYNEQFF
j_gene: TRBJ2-3; v_gene: TRBV2; d_gene: -; abundance: -; CDR3nt: TGTGCCAGCAGTGAAGCCAACAGGGGGGGTCGAGATACGCAGTATTTT; CDR3aa: CASSEANRGGRDTQYF
j_gene: TRBJ2-7; v_gene: TRBV7-3; d_gene: TRBD2; abundance: -; CDR3nt: TGTGCCAGCAGCTTAACCGGCGGGGGCGAGCAGTACTTC; CDR3aa: CASSLTGGGEQYF
j_gene: TRBJ1-5; v_gene: TRBV2; d_gene: -; abundance: once; CDR3nt: TGTGCCAGCAGTGAAGAGGTCGGGGGATCTCAGCCCCAGCATTTT; CDR3aa: CASSEEVGGSQPQHF
j_gene: TRBJ2-3; v_gene: TRBV6-6; d_gene: -; abundance: -; CDR3nt: TGTGCCAGCACCTTCGTTGATACGCAGTATTTT; CDR3aa: CASTFVDTQYF
j_gene: TRBJ2-7; v_gene: TRBV6-1; d_gene: TRBD2; abundance: -; CDR3nt: TGTGCCAGCAGAACTAGCGGGGGGACCACCTACGAGCAGTACTTC; CDR3aa: CASRTSGGTTYEQYF
j_gene: TRBJ2-5; v_gene: TRBV19; d_gene: TRBD1; abundance: -; CDR3nt: TGTGCCAGTAGTATGACTCTTCCGGGACAGCAAGAGACCCAGTACTTC; CDR3aa: CASSMTLPGQQETQYF
j_gene: TRBJ2-3; v_gene: TRBV9; d_gene: TRBD2; abundance: -; CDR3nt: TGTGCCAGCAGCCCCCGACTAGCGGGGGGGTACGACACAGATACGCAGTATTTT; CDR3aa: CASSPRLAGGYDTDTQYF
j_gene: TRBJ1-6; v_gene: TRBV6-1; d_gene: TRBD1; abundance: -; CDR3nt: TGTGCCAGCAGTGCCCGCCAGGGGGGCGTTCTCCACTTT; CDR3aa: CASSARQGGVLHF
j_gene: TRBJ2-1; v_gene: TRBV6-1; d_gene: -; abundance: -; CDR3nt: TGTGCCAGCAGTGAACTAGATGAGCAGTTCTTC; CDR3aa: CASSELDEQFF
j_gene: TRBJ2-1; v_gene: TRBV5-4; d_gene: -; abundance: -; CDR3nt: TGTGCCAGCAGCTTGGTCCCTAATTTCTTGGCGGGGAGCTACAATGAGCAGTTCTTC; CDR3aa: CASSLVPNFLAGSYNEQFF
j_gene: TRBJ2-7; v_gene: TRBV29-1; d_gene: TRBD1; abundance: once; CDR3nt: TGCAGCGCCGACCTCCGGACAGGGGGAAGGTACGAGCAGTACTTC; CDR3aa: CSADLRTGGRYEQYF
j_gene: TRBJ1-2; v_gene: TRBV19; d_gene: -; abundance: few; CDR3nt: TGTGCCAGTAGTACCGCAACAGGGTACGGCTACACCTTC; CDR3aa: CASSTATGYGYTF